The 11 T cell receptor beta chains presented below share a single source sample, sequenced in a study of PD-L1 blockade in urothelial cancer. Assay used: immunoSEQ multiplex PCR; TCRdb lists only in-frame clones, some missing. The sample includes fewer than 50,000 clones, roughly nine tenths of them seen just once. Sequencing used PBMCs, obtained around atezolizumab (anti-PD-L1) treatment. The receptors derive from a man aged 55 to 70 with urothelial cancer.

The genes are TRBV27 and TRBJ2-1, with TRBD1 identical over 8 bases. The V segment lost 5 bases and the J segment 8 bases; nucleotides outside the gene matches: 8. The CDR3 length is 14 residues. In germline, CDR1 is MNHEY, CDR2 SMNVEV (reference sequence). In DNA, the CDR3 is TGTGCCAGCAGTCCCGGACAGGGTTGGGATGAGCAGTTCTTC. Translating gives CASSPGQGWDEQFF.

This clone was picked up one time. The rearrangement uses TRBV6-5 and TRBJ1-6; 7 nucleotides align to TRBD1. Germline V lookup: CDR1 MNHEY, CDR2 SVGAGI. V lost 2 bases and J lost 7; bases outside the gene matches: 2. The length of the CDR3 is 14 residues. The CDR3 reads CASSYTGQNSPLHF. The DNA of the CDR3 is TGTGCCAGCAGTTACACGGGACAGAATTCACCCCTCCACTTT.

The chain uses TRBV29-1 and TRBJ2-7; a weak D match, TRBD1 (5 bases). The CDR3 has 11 amino acids. Per the germline V gene, CDR1 is SQVTM and CDR2 is ANQGSEA. Trimming removed 4 bases at V and 7 bases at J, with 11 bases between. The CDR3 protein is CSVADSAEQYF. The DNA of the CDR3 is TGCAGCGTTGCTGACAGCGCTGAGCAGTACTTC.

This chain links TRBV29-1 with TRBJ1-2, with D possibly being TRBD1 (5 bases). The CDR3 has 13 amino acids. Germline V gene data show CDR1 as SQVTM and CDR2 as ANQGSEA. V lost 4 bases and J 3 bases, leaving 12 bases between the germline ends. The CDR3 loop reads CSVAAGRDYGYTF. The CDR3 DNA sequence: TGCAGCGTTGCGGCGGGACGGGACTATGGCTACACCTTC. The whole variable domain, filled in from reference TRBV29-1 and TRBJ1-2, reads SAVISQKPSRDICQRGTSLTIQCQVDSQVTMMFWYRQQPGQSLTLIATANQGSEATYESGFVIDKFPISRPNLTFSTLTVSNMSPEDSSIYLCSVAAGRDYGYTFGSGTRLTVV.

In this sample, this clone turned up once. This rearrangement joins TRBV19 to TRBJ1-5; no clear D gene. V gave up 5 bases and J gave up 6 bases, with 11 bases separating them. CDR3 length: 13 residues. Germline V lookup: CDR1 LNHDA, CDR2 SQIVND (reference sequence). CDR3 sequence (DNA): TGTGCCAGTAGTGAGGTAGACGGTCAGCCCCAGCATTTT. This encodes CASSEVDGQPQHF.

This rearrangement joins TRBV9 to TRBJ2-7, with a weak D call TRBD2 (6 bases). The CDR3 totals 13 residues. Per germline, CDR1 SGDLS and CDR2 YYNGEE. With 4 bases removed from V and 5 bases from J, the gap between germline ends came to 13 bases. CDR3 in amino acids: CASSQAGSHEQYF. The CDR3 DNA sequence: TGTGCCAGCAGCCAGGCGGGGTCCCACGAGCAGTACTTC.

This clone was detected once. The chain is built from TRBV11-3 and TRBJ1-4; 8 bases line up with TRBD1. Germline V gives CDR1 SGHNT, CDR2 YENEEA. The ends lost 1 base at V and 7 bases at J; junction bases unmatched: 2. The CDR3 is 14 residues long. The CDR3 protein is CASSLGRGREKLFF. In DNA form, the CDR3 reads TGTGCCAGCAGCTTAGGCAGGGGGCGTGAAAAACTGTTTTTT.

The genes are TRBV5-1 and TRBJ1-1; D is ambiguous. This CDR3 comprises 13 residues. Per the germline V gene, CDR1 is SGHRS and CDR2 is YFSETQ. V shed 1 base and J shed 1 base, with 5 bases lying between them. This CDR3 reads CASSLFGNTEAFF. The CDR3 region has the DNA TGCGCCAGCAGCTTGTTCGGGAACACTGAAGCTTTCTTT.

Only one count was recorded for this clone. The V gene is TRBV11-2, the J gene TRBJ2-7, with 11 nucleotides matching TRBD2. The V segment lost 1 base and the J segment 2 bases; nucleotides outside the gene matches: 4. The CDR3 length is 16 residues. Germline-derived CDR1 and CDR2 are SGHAT and FQNNGV. The CDR3 DNA reads TGTGCCAGCAGCTTAGCAGGTAGCGGGGGGGCCTACGAGCAGTACTTC. Translated, it gives CASSLAGSGGAYEQYF.

V and J are TRBV28 and TRBJ1-2; 10 bases line up with TRBD1. CDR1 and CDR2 (germline): MDHEN, SYDVKM. The CDR3 loop spans 15 amino acids. With 6 bases clipped from V and 2 bases from J, the junction kept 6 bases outside the gene matches. The CDR3 DNA follows: TGTGCCAGCAGCCCGCCGGGACAGGGGAACTATGGCTACACCTTC. Protein: CASSPPGQGNYGYTF.

The J gene is TRBJ2-3, the V gene TRBV29-1; 10 bases fit TRBD2. The CDR3 runs 13 residues. Germline loops: CDR1 SQVTM, CDR2 ANQGSEA. The V gene end was trimmed by 4 bases and the J gene end by 5 bases; junction bases not matched to a gene: 3. The CDR3 sequence is CSVGAGGQDTQYF. The CDR3 DNA reads as TGCAGCGTTGGAGCGGGGGGGCAAGATACGCAGTATTTT.